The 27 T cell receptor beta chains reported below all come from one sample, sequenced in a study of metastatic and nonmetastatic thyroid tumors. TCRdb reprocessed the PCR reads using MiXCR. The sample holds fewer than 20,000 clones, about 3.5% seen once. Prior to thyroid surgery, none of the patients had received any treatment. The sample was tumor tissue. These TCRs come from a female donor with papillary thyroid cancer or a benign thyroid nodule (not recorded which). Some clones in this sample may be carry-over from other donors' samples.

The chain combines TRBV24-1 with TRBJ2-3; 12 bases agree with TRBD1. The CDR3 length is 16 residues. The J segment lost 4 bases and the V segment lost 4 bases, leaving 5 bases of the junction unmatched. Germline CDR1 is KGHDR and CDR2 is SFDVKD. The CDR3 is CATSDPGQGASDTQYF. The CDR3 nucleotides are TGTGCCACCAGTGACCCGGGACAGGGGGCGTCAGATACGCAGTATTTT.

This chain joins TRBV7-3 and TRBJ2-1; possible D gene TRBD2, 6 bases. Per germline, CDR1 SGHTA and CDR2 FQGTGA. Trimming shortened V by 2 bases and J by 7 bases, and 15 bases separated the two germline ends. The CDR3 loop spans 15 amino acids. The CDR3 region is CASSLSLGSQNEQFF. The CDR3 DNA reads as TGTGCCAGCAGCTTATCCCTCGGGAGCCAGAATGAGCAGTTCTTC. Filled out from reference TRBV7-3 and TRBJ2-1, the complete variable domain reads GAGVSQTPSNKVTEKGKYVELRCDPISGHTALYWYRQSLGQGPEFLIYFQGTGAADDSGLPNDRFFAVRPEGSVSTLKIQRTERGDSAVYLCASSLSLGSQNEQFFGPGTRLTVL.

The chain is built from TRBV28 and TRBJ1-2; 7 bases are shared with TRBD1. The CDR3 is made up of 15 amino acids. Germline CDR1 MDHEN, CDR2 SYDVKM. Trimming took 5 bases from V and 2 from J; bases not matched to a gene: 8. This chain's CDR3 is CASSTQGQKNYGYTF. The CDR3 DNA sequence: TGTGCCAGCAGTACCCAGGGACAGAAGAACTATGGCTACACCTTC.

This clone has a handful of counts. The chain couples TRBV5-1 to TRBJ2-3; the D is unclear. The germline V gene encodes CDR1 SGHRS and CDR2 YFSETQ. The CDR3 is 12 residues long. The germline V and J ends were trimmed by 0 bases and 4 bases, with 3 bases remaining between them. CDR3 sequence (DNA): TGCGCCAGCAGCTTGGAGGCAGATACGCAGTATTTT. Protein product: CASSLEADTQYF.

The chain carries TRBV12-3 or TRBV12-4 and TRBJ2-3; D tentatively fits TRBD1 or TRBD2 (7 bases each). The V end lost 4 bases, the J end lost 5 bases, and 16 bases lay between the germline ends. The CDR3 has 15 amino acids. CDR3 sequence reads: CASSSGGGPQDTQYF. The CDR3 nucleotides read TGTGCCAGCAGTTCAGGGGGAGGGCCACAAGATACGCAGTATTTT.

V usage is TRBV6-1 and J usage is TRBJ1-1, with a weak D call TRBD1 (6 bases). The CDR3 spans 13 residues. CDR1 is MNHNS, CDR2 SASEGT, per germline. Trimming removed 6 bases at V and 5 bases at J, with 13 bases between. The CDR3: CASRLQGGTEAFF. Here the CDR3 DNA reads TGTGCCAGCAGACTACAGGGTGGGACTGAAGCTTTCTTT.

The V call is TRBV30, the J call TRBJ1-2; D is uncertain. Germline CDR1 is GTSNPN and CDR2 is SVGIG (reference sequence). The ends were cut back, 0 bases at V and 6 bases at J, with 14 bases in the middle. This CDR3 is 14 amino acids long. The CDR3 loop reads CAWSVPLRPDGYTF. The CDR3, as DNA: TGTGCCTGGAGTGTACCTCTTCGTCCGGATGGCTACACCTTC.

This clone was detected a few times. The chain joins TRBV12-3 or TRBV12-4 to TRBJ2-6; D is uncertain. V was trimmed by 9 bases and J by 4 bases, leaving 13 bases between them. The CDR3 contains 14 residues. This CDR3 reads CASRPAAGANVLTF. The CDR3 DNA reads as TGTGCCAGTAGACCCGCTGCCGGGGCCAACGTCCTGACTTTC.

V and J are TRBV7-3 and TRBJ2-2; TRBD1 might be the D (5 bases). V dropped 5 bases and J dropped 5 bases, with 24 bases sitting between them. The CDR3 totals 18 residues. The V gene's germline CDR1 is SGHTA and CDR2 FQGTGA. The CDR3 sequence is CASSPQPRVRSVTGELFF. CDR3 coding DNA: TGTGCCAGCAGCCCGCAACCCAGGGTTAGAAGTGTAACCGGGGAGCTGTTTTTT.

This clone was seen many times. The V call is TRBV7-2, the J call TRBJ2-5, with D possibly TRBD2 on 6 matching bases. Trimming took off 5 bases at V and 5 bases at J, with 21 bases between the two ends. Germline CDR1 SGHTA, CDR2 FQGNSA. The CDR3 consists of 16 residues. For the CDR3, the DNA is TGTGCCAGCAGCAATAGACCAGACGGGGGAGAGGAGACCCAGTACTTC. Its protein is CASSNRPDGGEETQYF.

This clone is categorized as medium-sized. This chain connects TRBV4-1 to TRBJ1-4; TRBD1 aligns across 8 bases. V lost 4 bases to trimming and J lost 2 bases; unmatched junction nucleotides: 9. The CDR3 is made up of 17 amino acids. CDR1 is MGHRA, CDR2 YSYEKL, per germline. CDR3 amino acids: CASSRGQGRSTNEKLFF. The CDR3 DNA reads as TGCGCCAGCAGCCGCGGACAGGGAAGGTCGACTAATGAAAAACTGTTTTTT.

The CDR3 nucleotides read TGTGCTAGTGGTTTAAGCGGGAGGGCCAGTGAGCAGTTCTTC. This codes for CASGLSGRASEQFF. This chain connects TRBV12-5 to TRBJ2-1, with TRBD2 matching over 10 bases. The trim removed 3 bases at V and 9 bases at J, leaving 5 bases unmatched. The CDR3 length is 14 residues. CDR1 and CDR2 (germline): LGHNT, FRNRAP.

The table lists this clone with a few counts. Here the CDR3 reads CASSRAGGLLGELFF. The CDR3 DNA is TGTGCCAGCAGCCGGGCGGGAGGGCTCCTCGGGGAGCTGTTTTTT. The genes are TRBV3-1 and TRBJ2-2, with 9 bases lining up with TRBD2. Germline CDR1 reads LGHDT; CDR2 reads YNNKEL (reference sequence). V lost 4 bases to trimming and J lost 7 bases; unmatched junction nucleotides: 7. This CDR3 contains 15 residues.

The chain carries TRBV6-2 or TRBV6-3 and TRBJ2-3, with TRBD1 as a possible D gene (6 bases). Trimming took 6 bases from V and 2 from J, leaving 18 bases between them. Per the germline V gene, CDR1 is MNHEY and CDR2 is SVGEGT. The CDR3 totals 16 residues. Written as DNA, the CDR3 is TGTGCCAGCAGCCCGACGGACAGACCCCTCACAGATACGCAGTATTTT. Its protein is CASSPTDRPLTDTQYF.

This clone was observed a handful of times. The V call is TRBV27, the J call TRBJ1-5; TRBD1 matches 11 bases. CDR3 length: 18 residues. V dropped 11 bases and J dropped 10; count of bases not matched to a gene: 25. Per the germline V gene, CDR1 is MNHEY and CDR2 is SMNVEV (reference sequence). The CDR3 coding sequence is TGTGCCTGTGGGCGCACCGGGACAGGGGGTTCGGGTAGTCATCCCCAGCATTTT. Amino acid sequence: CACGRTGTGGSGSHPQHF.

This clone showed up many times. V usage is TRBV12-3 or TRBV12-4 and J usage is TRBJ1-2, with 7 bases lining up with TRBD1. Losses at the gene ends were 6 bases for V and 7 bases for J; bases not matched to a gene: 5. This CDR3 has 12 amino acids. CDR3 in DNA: TGTGCCAGCAGCTCGACAGGGTTTGGCTACACCTTC. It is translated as CASSSTGFGYTF.

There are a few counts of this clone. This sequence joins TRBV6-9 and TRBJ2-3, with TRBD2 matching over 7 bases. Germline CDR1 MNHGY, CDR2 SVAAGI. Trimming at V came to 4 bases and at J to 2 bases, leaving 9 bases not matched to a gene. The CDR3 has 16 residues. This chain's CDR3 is CASSFPRGLVTDTQYF. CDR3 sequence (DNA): TGTGCCAGCAGTTTCCCTAGAGGACTAGTCACAGATACGCAGTATTTT.

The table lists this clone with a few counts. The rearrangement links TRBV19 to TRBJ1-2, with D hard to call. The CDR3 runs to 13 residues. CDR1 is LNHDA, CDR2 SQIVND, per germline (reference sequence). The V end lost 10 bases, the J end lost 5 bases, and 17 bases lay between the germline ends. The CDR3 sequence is CATLKPHGYGYTF. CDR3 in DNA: TGTGCCACCTTAAAGCCCCACGGTTATGGCTACACCTTC.

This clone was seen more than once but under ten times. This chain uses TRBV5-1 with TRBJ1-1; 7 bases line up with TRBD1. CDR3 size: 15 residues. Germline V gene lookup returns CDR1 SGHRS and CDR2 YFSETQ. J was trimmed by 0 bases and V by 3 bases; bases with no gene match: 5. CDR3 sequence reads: CASSYSGQLNTEAFF. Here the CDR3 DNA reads TGCGCCAGCAGCTACTCGGGACAGTTGAACACTGAAGCTTTCTTT.

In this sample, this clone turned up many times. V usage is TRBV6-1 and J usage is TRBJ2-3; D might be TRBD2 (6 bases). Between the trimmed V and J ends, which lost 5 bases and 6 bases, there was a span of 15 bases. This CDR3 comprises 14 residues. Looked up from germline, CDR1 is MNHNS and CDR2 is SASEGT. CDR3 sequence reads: CASSLGTPRDTQYF. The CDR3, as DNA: TGTGCCAGCAGTCTGGGGACTCCCAGGGATACGCAGTATTTT.

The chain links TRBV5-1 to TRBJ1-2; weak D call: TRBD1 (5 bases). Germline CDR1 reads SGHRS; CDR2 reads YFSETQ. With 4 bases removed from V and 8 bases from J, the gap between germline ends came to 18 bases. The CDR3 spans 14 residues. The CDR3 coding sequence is TGCGCCAGCAGCGGCGACTCGGACGGGGGGGGCTACACCTTC. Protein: CASSGDSDGGGYTF. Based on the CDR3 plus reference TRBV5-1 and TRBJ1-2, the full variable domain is KAGVTQTPRYLIKTRGQQVTLSCSPISGHRSVSWYQQTPGQGLQFLFEYFSETQRNKGNFPGRFSGRQFSNSRSEMNVSTLELGDSALYLCASSGDSDGGGYTFGSGTRLTVV.

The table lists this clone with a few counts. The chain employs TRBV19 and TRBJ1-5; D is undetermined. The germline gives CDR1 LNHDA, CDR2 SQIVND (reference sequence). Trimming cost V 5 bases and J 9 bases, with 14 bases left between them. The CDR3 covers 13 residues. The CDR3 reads CASSGPPPWPQHF. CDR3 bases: TGTGCCAGTAGTGGACCGCCCCCTTGGCCCCAGCATTTT.

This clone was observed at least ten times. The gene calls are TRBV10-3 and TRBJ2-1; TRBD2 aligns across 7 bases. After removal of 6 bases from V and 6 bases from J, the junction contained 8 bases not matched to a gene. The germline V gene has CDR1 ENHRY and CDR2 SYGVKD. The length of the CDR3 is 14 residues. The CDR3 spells CAIRETSSGNEQFF. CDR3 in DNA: TGTGCCATCAGGGAGACTAGCTCCGGCAATGAGCAGTTCTTC.

The CDR3 region has the DNA TGCGCCAGCAGCCCTCTAGCGGGGGATCACTACGAGCAGTACTTC. It yields the protein CASSPLAGDHYEQYF. V is TRBV5-1 and J is TRBJ2-7; 10 nucleotides line up with TRBD2. Germline CDR1 SGHRS, CDR2 YFSETQ. The CDR3 extends over 15 amino acids. Trimming removed 4 bases from V and 3 bases from J; junction bases left unmatched: 7.

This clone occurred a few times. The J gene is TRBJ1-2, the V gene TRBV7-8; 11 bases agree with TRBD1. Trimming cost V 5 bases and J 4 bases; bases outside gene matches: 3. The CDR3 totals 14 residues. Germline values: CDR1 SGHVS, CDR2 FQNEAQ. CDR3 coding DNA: TGTGCCAGCAGCCGGGACAGGGGGACCTATGGCTACACCTTC. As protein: CASSRDRGTYGYTF.

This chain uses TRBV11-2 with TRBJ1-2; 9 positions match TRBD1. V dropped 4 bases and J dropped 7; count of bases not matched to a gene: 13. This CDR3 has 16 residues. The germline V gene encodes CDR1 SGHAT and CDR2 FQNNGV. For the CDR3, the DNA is TGTGCCAGCAGCTCCCGCACCAAGGGACAGGGAAGTGGCTACACCTTC. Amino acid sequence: CASSSRTKGQGSGYTF.

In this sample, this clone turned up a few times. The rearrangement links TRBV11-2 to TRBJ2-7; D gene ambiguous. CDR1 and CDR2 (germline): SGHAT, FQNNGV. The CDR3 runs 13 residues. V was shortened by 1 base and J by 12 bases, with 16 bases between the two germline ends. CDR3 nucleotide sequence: TGTGCCAGCAGCTTAGGCGCAAACCCCCGCCGGTACTTC. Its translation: CASSLGANPRRYF.